The 11 T cell receptor beta chains given below trace back to one sample, sequenced in a study of cytomegalovirus exposure and HLA in healthy donors. A multiplex PCR was run with 60 Vbeta primers and 13 Jbeta primers. Profiled with immunoSEQ multiplex PCR; TCRdb holds only in-frame clones, not every one. This sample has 150,000 or so clones; about 74% occur once, and the top ten carry around 13%. Sequencing was done on a sample of PBMCs. The receptors stem from a man in his forties in good health and CMV-seropositive.

The J gene is TRBJ2-5, the V gene TRBV5-1; the match to TRBD1 covers 10 bases. The CDR3 runs 16 residues. Unmatched junction bases numbered 7, after V lost 3 bases and J lost 2 bases. Germline V lookup: CDR1 SGHRS, CDR2 YFSETQ. The CDR3 region is CASSSRTGGPQETQYF. For the CDR3, the DNA is TGCGCCAGCAGCTCTAGGACAGGGGGTCCTCAAGAGACCCAGTACTTC.

The chain links TRBV7-6 to TRBJ2-3, with D unclear. Germline CDR1 is SGHVS and CDR2 is FNYEAQ. The CDR3 length is 14 residues. Trimming took off 0 bases at V and 0 bases at J, with 4 bases between the two ends. The CDR3 here is CASSLAPSTDTQYF. The DNA for the CDR3 is TGTGCCAGCAGCTTAGCCCCTAGCACAGATACGCAGTATTTT.

CDR3 coding DNA: TGTGCCACTGGTTCTAGCGGGAGTGGGGATGAGCAGTTCTTC. This translates into CATGSSGSGDEQFF. The chain joins TRBV10-3 to TRBJ2-1; 10 bases line up with TRBD2. Looked up from germline, CDR1 is ENHRY and CDR2 is SYGVKD. V shed 10 bases, J shed 8 bases, and the junction held 11 bases outside the gene matches. There are 14 residues in the CDR3.

The chain couples TRBV5-1 to TRBJ2-3; 10 nucleotides align to TRBD2. Germline trimming cut 6 bases from V and 1 base from J; bases unmatched to any gene: 5. Germline-derived CDR1 and CDR2 are SGHRS and YFSETQ. The CDR3 runs 15 residues. CDR3 DNA: TGCGCCAGCAAACGGGGGACTAGCGGCACAGATACGCAGTATTTT. Protein sequence: CASKRGTSGTDTQYF.

The chain uses TRBV2 and TRBJ2-1; D is unresolved. CDR3 length: 11 residues. The germline CDR1 and CDR2 sequences are SNHLY and FYNNEI. The V end was cut by 8 bases, the J end by 4 bases, with 6 bases between. The CDR3 region has the DNA TGTGCCAGCGTTATTTACAATGAGCAGTTCTTC. This encodes CASVIYNEQFF.

Comments on this clone: One junction end disagrees with the germline gene, perhaps due to a read error. The chain carries TRBV5-8 and TRBJ2-5; 9 bases align to TRBD1. The CDR3 contains 15 residues. Germline-derived CDR1 and CDR2 are SGHTS and YDEGEE. CDR3 sequence reads: CTSSLGDRVEEAQYF. The CDR3 bases are TGTACCAGCAGCTTGGGGGACAGGGTGGAAGAGGCCCAGTACTTC.

V gene TRBV7-9 combines with J gene TRBJ2-7, with TRBD1 matching over 10 bases. The V and J ends lost 4 bases and 5 bases, in that order; junction bases with no gene match: 11. Germline CDR1 SEHNR, CDR2 FQNEAQ (reference sequence). This CDR3 region has 16 residues. CDR3: CASSSLTGTGEDEQYF. In DNA form, the CDR3 reads TGTGCCAGCAGCTCACTTACCGGGACAGGGGAGGACGAGCAGTACTTC.

V is TRBV10-1 and J is TRBJ2-3, with 7 bases identical to TRBD2. V was clipped by 4 bases and J by 6 bases; unmatched bases: 7. Germline values: CDR1 WNHNN, CDR2 SYGVQD (reference sequence). This CDR3 region has 14 residues. CDR3 nucleotide sequence: TGCGCCAGCAGTGGGACTAGGGGTGCTGATACGCAGTATTTT. Translated: CASSGTRGADTQYF.

V gene TRBV15 combines with J gene TRBJ2-1; maybe TRBD2 (6 bases). V lost 0 bases and J 6 bases, leaving 15 bases between the germline ends. The CDR3 runs to 16 residues. The germline CDR1 and CDR2 sequences are LNHNV and YYDKDF (reference sequence). The CDR3 DNA is TGTGCCACCAGCAGAGATTACGGGAGCGACCGCAATGAGCAGTTCTTC. Amino acid sequence: CATSRDYGSDRNEQFF.

The rearrangement joins TRBV6-5 to TRBJ1-4; a possible D gene is TRBD1 (5 bases). Germline-derived CDR1 and CDR2 are MNHEY and SVGAGI. The V and J ends lost 0 bases and 8 bases respectively, with 10 bases between them. The CDR3 consists of 14 residues. CDR3 bases: TGTGCCAGCAGTTACTCTTGGAGGGACGAAAAACTGTTTTTT. This gives the protein CASSYSWRDEKLFF.

The J gene is TRBJ2-3, the V gene TRBV7-6; D perhaps matches TRBD1 (5 bases). This CDR3 region has 13 residues. Germline V lookup: CDR1 SGHVS, CDR2 FNYEAQ. V was shortened by 1 base and J by 7 bases, with 9 bases between the two germline ends. The CDR3 DNA reads as TGTGCCAGCAGCTTAGGACTGGACAATACGCAGTATTTT. It yields the protein CASSLGLDNTQYF.